This TCR beta chain came from a study of OX40 agonist ivuxolimab in advanced cancers. About the full investigation: Ivuxolimab was a fully human IgG2 agonistic monoclonal antibody targeting the costimulatory receptor OX40 (CD134). In the dose-escalation cohort, 82.7% of patients were male, and the mean age was around 60 years, with a range of roughly 20 to 85. The paper describes the monotherapy dose-escalation part (N ≈ 52 patients) of the phase I trial of ivuxolimab. Among the approximately 54 dose-escalation patients, approximately 20 had hepatocellular carcinoma, 15 or so melanoma, 9 renal cell carcinoma and 9 head and neck cancer. The point of sequencing TCRbeta in the periphery was to test whether ivuxolimab changed TCR sequence diversity and drove clonal T-cell expansion. Intravenous ivuxolimab was administered to patients every 2 weeks at six dose levels: 0.01, 0.1, 0.3, 1.5, 3 and 10 mg/kg. Patients were allowed to have had prior anti-PD-1, anti-PD-L1 or anti-CTLA-4 therapy, and around 43% of the dose-escalation patients had been treated with checkpoint inhibitors. Partial responses were achieved by three dose-escalation patients, of whom one had hepatocellular carcinoma and two had cutaneous melanoma. What the authors observed across the whole study: At doses of 0.1 to 3.0 mg/kg, clonal expansion of both CD4+ and CD8+ blood T cells was observed from baseline to week 6. After ivuxolimab, expanded clones were on average more numerous among CD8+ T cells than among CD4+ T cells. Low levels of normalized T-cell clonal expansion were also shown by some nonresponding patients. In the 0.1-3.0 mg/kg groups, partial responders had among the lowest normalized peripheral clonal expansion, particularly in CD8+ T cells. The antigen specificity of the clonally expanded peripheral T cells was not determined.

Regarding this clone: It has no known antigen specificity. Nothing much larger sits one base from this clone, and base qualities are not available.

For sequencing of the TCRbeta CDR3 region, genomic DNA was extracted from the sorted cells. The immunoSEQ Assay was used to sequence the TCRbeta CDR3 regions. This is the immuneACCESS table as TCRdb keeps it, with only in-frame sequences that have V and J called. A part of the clones is gone; compared with another copy, unresolved V genes explain less than half, and the rest is unexplained. Here the sample has 90,000 to 130,000 clones; 80% to 95% occur a single time. Clones ranked in the top ten supply 0.66% of the sample. The trial excluded patients who had a history of autoimmune disease or were on systemic immunosuppression. In every dose cohort, peripheral blood was drawn for TCR sequencing at baseline, cycle 4 day 1, and cycle 7 day 1. The samples were drawn from a first-in-human, open-label, multicenter phase I dose-escalation trial of ivuxolimab. The trial enrolled adults with locally advanced or metastatic head and neck squamous cell, hepatocellular, melanoma or renal cell carcinoma. Before TCR sequencing, CD4+ and CD8+ T cells were separately sorted from peripheral blood.

Relative to germline, V is 0 bases shorter and J is 0 bases shorter, with 7 bases between their ends. The CDR3 sequence holds 15 residues, the cysteine and phenylalanine included. Left in the record is the CDR3 DNA by itself, 45 bases read in frame from the first base. As encoded in the germline V gene (reference sequence), CDR1 is LNHNV while CDR2 is YYDKDF. Specimen: CD4+ or CD8+ T cells sorted from blood, collected in a trial of the OX40 agonist ivuxolimab. The sequence joins TRBV15 to TRBJ2-3, with the D gene uncertain. The receptor was derived from an adult with an advanced solid tumor such as melanoma, head and neck, liver or kidney cancer. CDR3 protein: CATSRDITSTDTQYF. The bases are TGTGCCACCAGCAGAGATATTACTAGCACAGATACGCAGTATTTT. The full variable domain, completed from the reference TRBV15 and TRBJ2-3 proteins outside the CDR3, reads DAMVIQNPRYQVTQFGKPVTLSCSQTLNHNVMYWYQQKSSQAPKLLFHYYDKDFNNEADTPDNFQSRRPNTSFCFLDIRSPGLGDTAMYLCATSRDITSTDTQYFGPGTRLTVL.